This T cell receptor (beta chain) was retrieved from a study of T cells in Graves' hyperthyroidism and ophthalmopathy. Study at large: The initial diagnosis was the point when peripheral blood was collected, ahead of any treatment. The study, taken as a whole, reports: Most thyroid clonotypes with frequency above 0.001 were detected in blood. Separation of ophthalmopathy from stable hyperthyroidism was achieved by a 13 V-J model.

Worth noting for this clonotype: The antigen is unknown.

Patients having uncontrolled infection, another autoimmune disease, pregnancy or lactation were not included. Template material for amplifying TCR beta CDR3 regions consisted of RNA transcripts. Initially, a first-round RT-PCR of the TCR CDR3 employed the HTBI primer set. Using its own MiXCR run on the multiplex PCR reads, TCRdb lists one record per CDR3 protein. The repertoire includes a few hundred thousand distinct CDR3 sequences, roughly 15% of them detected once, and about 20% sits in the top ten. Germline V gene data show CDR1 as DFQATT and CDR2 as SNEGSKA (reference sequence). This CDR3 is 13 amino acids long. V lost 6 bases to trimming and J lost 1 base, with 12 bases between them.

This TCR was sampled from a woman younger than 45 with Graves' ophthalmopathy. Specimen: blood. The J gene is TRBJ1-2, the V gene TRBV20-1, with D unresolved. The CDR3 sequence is CSANGNSNYGYTF. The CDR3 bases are TGCAGTGCCAATGGGAACAGTAACTATGGCTACACCTTC.